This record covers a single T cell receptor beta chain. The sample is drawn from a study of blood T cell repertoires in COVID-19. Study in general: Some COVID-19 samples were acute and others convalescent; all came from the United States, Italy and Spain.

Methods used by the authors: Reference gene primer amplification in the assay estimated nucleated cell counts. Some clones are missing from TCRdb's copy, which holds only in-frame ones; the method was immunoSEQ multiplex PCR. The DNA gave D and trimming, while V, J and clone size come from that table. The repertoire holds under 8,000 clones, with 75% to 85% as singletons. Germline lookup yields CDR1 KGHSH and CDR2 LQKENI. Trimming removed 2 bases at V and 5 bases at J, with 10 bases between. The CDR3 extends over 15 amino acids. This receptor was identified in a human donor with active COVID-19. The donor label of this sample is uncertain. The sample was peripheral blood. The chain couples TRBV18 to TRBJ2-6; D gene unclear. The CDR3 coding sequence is TGTGCCAGCTCACCATCCCCCAGTTGGGCCAACGTCCTGACTTTC. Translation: CASSPSPSWANVLTF. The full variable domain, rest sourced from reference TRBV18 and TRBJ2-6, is NAGVMQNPRHLVRRRGQEARLRCSPMKGHSHVYWYRQLPEEGLKFMVYLQKENIIDESGMPKERFSAEFPKEGPSILRIQQVVRGDSAAYFCASSPSPSWANVLTFGAGSRLTVL.